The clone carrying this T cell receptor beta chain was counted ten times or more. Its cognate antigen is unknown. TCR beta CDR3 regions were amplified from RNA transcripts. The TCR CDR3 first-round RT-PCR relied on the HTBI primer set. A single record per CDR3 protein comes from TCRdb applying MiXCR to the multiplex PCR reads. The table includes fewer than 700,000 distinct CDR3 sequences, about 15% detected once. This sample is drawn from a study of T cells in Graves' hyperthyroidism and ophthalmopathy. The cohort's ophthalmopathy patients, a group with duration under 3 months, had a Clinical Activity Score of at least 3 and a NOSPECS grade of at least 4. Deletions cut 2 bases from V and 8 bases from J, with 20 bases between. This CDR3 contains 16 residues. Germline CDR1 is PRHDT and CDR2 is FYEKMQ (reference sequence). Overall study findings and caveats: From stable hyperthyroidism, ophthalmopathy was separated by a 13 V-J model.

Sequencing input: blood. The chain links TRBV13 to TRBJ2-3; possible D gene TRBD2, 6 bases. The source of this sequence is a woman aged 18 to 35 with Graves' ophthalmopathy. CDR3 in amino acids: CASSLILGLLNPTQYF. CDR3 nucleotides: TGTGCCAGCAGCTTAATCCTTGGACTACTAAATCCTACGCAGTATTTT.